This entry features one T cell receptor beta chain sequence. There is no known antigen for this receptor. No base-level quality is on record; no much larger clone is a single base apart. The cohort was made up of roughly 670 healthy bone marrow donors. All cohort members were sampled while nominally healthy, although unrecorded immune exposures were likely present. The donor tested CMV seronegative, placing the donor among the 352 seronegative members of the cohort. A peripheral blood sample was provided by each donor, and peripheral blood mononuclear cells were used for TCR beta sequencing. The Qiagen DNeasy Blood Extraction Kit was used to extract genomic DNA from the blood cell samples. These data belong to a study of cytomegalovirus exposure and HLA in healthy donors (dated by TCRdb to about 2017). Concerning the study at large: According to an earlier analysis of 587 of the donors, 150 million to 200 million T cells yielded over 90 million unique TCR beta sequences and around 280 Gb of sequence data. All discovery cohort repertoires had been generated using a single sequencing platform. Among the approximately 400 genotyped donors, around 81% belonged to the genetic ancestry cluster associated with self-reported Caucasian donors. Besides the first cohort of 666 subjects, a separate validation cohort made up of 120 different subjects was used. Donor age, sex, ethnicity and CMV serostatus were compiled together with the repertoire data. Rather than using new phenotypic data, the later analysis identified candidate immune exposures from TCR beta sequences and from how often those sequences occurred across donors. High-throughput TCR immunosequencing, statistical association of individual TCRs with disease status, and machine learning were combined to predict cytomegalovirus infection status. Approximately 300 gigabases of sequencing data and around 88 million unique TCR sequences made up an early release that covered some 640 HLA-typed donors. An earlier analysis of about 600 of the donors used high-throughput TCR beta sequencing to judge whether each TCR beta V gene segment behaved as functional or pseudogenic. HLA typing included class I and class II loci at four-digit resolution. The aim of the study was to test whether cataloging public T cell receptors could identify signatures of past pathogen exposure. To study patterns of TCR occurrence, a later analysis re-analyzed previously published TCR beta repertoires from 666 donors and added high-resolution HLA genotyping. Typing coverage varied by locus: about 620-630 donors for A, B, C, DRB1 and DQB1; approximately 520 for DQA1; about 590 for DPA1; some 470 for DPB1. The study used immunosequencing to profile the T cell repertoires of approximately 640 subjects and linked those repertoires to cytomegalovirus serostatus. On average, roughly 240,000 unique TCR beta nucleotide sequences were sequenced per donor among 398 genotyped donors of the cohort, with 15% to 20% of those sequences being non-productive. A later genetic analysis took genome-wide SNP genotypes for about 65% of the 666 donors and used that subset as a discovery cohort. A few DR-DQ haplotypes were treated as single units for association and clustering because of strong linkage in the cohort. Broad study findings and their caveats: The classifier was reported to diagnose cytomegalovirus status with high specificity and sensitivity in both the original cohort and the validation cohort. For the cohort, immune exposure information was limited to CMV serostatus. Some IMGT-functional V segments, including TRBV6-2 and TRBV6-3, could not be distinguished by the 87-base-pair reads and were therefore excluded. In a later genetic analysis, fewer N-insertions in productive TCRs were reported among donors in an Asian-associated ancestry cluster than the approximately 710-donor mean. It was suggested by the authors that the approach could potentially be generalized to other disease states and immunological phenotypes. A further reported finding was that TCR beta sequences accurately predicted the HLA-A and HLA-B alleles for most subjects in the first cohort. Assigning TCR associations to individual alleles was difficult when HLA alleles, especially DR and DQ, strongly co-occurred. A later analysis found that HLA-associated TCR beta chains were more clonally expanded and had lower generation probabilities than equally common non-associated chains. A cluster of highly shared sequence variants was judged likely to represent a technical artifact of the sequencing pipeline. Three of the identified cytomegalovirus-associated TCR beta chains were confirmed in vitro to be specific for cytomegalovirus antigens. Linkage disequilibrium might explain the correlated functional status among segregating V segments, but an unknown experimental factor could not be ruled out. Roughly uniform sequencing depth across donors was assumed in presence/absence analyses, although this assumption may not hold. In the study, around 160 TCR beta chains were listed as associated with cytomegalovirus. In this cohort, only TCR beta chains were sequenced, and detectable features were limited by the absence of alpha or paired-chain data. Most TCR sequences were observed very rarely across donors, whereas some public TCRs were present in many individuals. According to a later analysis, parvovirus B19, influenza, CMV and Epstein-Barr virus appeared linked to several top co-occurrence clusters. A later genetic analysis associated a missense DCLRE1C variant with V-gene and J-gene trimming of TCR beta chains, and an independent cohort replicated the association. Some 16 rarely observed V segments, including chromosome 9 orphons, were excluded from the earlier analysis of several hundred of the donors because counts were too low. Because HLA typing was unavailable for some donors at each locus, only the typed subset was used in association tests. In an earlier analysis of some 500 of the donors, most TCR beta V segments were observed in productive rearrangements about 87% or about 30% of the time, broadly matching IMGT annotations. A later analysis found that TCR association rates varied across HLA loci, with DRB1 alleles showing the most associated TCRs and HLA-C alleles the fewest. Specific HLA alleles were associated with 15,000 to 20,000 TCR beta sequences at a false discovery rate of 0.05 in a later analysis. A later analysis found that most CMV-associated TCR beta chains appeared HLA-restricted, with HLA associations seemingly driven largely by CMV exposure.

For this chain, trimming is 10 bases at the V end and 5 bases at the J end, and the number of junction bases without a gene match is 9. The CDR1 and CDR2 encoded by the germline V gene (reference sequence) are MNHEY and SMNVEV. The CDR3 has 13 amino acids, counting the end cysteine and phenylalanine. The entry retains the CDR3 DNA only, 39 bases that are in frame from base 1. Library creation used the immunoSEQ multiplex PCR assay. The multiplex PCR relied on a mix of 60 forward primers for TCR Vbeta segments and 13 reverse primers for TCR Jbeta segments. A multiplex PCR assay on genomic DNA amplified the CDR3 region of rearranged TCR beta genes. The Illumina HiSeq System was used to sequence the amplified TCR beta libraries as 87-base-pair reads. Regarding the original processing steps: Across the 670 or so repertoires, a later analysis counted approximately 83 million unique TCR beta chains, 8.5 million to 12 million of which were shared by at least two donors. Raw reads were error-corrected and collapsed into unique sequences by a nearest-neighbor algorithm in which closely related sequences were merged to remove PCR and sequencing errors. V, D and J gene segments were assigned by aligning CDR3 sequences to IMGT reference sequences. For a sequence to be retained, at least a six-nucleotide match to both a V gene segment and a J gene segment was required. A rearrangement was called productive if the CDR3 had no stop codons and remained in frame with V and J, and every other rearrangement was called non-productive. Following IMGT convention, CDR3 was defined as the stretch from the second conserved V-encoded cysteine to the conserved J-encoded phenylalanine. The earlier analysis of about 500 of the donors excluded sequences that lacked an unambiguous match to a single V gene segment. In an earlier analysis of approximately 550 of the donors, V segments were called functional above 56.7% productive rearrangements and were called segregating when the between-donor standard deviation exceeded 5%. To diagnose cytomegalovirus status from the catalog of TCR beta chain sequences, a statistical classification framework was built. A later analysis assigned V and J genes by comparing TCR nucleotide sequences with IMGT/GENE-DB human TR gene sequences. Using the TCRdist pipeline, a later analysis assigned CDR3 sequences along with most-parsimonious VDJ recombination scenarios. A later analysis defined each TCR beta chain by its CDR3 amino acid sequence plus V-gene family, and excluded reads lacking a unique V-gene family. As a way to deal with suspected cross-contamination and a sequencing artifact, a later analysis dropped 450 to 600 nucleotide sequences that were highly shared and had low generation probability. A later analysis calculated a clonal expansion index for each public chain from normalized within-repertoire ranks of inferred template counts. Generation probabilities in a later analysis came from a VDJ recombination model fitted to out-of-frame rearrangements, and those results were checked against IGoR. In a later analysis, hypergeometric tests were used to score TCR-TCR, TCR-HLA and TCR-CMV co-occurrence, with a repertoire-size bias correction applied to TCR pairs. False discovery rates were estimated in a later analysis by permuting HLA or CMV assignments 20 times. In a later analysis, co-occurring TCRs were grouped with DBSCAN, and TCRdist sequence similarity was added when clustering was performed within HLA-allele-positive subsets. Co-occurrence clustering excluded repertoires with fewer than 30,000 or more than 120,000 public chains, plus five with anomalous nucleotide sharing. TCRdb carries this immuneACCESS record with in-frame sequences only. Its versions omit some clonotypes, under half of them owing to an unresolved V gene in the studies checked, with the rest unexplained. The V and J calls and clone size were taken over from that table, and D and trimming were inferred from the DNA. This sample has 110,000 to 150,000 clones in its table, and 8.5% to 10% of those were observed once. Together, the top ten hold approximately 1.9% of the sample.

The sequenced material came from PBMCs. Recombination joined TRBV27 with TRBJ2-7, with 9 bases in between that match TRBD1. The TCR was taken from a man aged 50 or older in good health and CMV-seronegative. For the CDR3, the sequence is CATSGQGRDEQYF. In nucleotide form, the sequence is TGTGCCACCTCGGGACAGGGTCGAGACGAGCAGTACTTC.